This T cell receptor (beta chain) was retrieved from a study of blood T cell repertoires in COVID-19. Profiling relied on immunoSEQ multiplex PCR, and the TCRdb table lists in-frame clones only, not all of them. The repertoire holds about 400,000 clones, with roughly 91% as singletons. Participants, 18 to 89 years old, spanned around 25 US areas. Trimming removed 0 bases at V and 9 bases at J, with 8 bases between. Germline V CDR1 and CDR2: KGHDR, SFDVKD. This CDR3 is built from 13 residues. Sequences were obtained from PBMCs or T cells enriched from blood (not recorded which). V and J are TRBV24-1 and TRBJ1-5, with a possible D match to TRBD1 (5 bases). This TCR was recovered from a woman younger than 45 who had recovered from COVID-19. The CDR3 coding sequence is TGTGCCACCAGTGATTTGCAGGGTTGGCCCCAGCATTTT. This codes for CATSDLQGWPQHF.